The source of this T cell receptor (beta chain) is a study of Ad26.COV2.S vaccination and SARS-CoV-2 variants (dated by TCRdb to the early 2020s). Background for the entire study: Vaccine-arm donors were drawn from COV1001, a multicentre, randomized, double-blind, placebo-controlled phase I-IIa trial of Ad26.COV2.S in healthy adults. Ad26.COV2.S was administered intramuscularly at a dose of 5x10^10 or 1x10^11 viral particles, either as one shot or as two shots given 56 days apart. TCRbeta repertoire sequencing served as the tool for gauging how specific and how broad the SARS-CoV-2-reactive T cell receptors were following Ad26.COV2.S vaccination. The TCR-sequenced set comprised about 32 samples: 19 Ad26.COV2.S vaccine recipients, 5 placebo recipients and 8 SARS-CoV-2 convalescent individuals. Trial participants were randomized into five groups of five, in which low-dose or high-dose Ad26.COV2.S was given once or twice, or placebo was given on both occasions. Investigators did not know the trial group allocation while performing experiments and assessing outcomes.

Via the germline V gene, CDR1 is ENHRY and CDR2 SYGVKD. Ends trimmed: V by 10 bases, J by 5 bases; bases unmatched to a gene: 10. Including cysteine and phenylalanine, the CDR3 has 13 amino acids. Only the CDR3 region is kept as DNA, spanning 39 bases read in frame from base 1. Overall study results and their limits: Spike-specific TCR breadth was higher in Ad26.COV2.S recipients than in placebo recipients (P = 0.0014). Comparing responses between vaccine doses or regimens was not something the study was powered to do. After vaccination, spike-specific CD8+ and CD4+ T cell responses were reported to show substantial breadth. The authors noted that total T cell responses may have been underestimated by the TCR breadth and depth analyses. Comparable non-spike TCR breadth was observed between vaccine and placebo recipients, consistent with only spike being contained in the vaccine.

The sample's treatment or condition label, in plain terms: some 20 received Ad26.COV2.S at low or high dose, single or two shots; 5 received placebo; per-sample allocation not given. For vaccine and placebo recipients, the sequenced repertoires came from samples collected on day 63 after the first injection. Between 29 July and 7 August 2020, Cohort 1b enrolled approximately 26 adults aged 18-55 years at one site in Boston, USA. Ad26.COV2.S was a replication-incompetent adenovirus type 26 vector expressing a prefusion-stabilized SARS-CoV-2 spike protein from the original Wuhan strain. The immunoSEQ Assay was used to sequence TCRbeta CDR3 regions. After extraction, genomic DNA underwent amplification by bias-controlled multiplex PCR, followed by high-throughput sequencing. The authors' analysis ran thus. To quantify the absolute abundance of every unique TCRbeta CDR3 region, sequences were collapsed and filtered. T cell fraction was estimated by normalizing TCRbeta template counts to usable DNA, with usable DNA measured through amplification of reference genes found in all nucleated cells. Repertoire TCRs were annotated as SARS-CoV-2-specific by exact matching of V gene, CDR3 amino acid sequence and J gene to a known reactive TCR set. The reference SARS-CoV-2 TCR set came from MIRA and was filtered for enrichment in COVID-19-positive ImmuneCODE repertoires, removing public or cross-reactive TCRs. Using the MIRA antigens, annotated TCRs were further analysed by specific ORF or by position within an ORF. Breadth was defined as annotated unique rearrangements over total unique productive rearrangements; depth was the summed frequency of those rearrangements. Two-sided Wilcoxon rank-sum tests were used to compare TCR breadth between groups. In its TCRdb copy, this immuneACCESS table keeps in-frame sequences only and misses some clones. Where compared with another copy, unresolved V genes explain less than half of these, and the others have no known cause. V and J calls and clone size are as listed in that table; D and trimming were resolved from the DNA. Counted in this sample were approximately 360,000 clones; 83% of them appeared once. Together, the top ten hold approximately 7.8% of the sample.

A single count supports this clone. The target of this receptor is not known. No base quality values were provided; no much bigger clone lies one nucleotide off. Recombination joined TRBV10-3 with TRBJ2-7; 8 central bases correspond to TRBD2. The sequencing used peripheral blood, collected in a trial of Ad26.COV2.S vaccine versus placebo. This TCR derives from a person aged 18 to 65 who received the Ad26.COV2.S COVID-19 vaccine or a placebo. CDR3 sequence: CATRGTSLDEQYF. The DNA sequence reads TGTGCCACCAGAGGGACTAGTCTCGACGAGCAGTACTTC.